The rows below give T cell receptor beta chains drawn from one sample of a study of OX40 agonist ivuxolimab in advanced cancers. Profiling relied on immunoSEQ multiplex PCR, and the TCRdb table lists in-frame clones only, not all of them. The data show tens of thousands of clones, approximately 91% seen once. The specimen comprised CD4+ or CD8+ T cells sorted from blood, sampled in a trial of the OX40 agonist ivuxolimab. These receptors were collected from an adult with an advanced solid tumor such as melanoma, head and neck, liver or kidney cancer. CDR3s include the opening cysteine and the closing phenylalanine or tryptophan. D genes are given only for firm matches. Size values are once, few and many counts, or a class for expanded clones, and some rows have none.

V gene: TRBV14
clone size: once
J gene: TRBJ2-1
D gene: NA
CDR3 protein: CASTFGAWNEQFF
CDR3 DNA: TGTGCCAGCACTTTCGGGGCTTGGAATGAGCAGTTCTTC

V gene: TRBV19
clone size: NA
J gene: TRBJ1-1
D gene: NA
CDR3 protein: CASSILALANTEAFF
CDR3 DNA: TGTGCCAGTAGTATCTTGGCTTTGGCGAACACTGAAGCTTTCTTT

V gene: TRBV28
clone size: few
J gene: TRBJ1-2
D gene: TRBD1
CDR3 protein: CASSATGTANYGYTF
CDR3 DNA: TGTGCCAGCAGTGCTACAGGGACAGCTAACTATGGCTACACCTTC

V gene: TRBV5-1
clone size: once
J gene: TRBJ2-1
D gene: TRBD2
CDR3 protein: CASSLAVAGNNEQFF
CDR3 DNA: TGCGCCAGCAGCTTGGCGGTAGCGGGAAACAATGAGCAGTTCTTC

V gene: TRBV9
clone size: NA
J gene: TRBJ2-7
D gene: NA
CDR3 protein: CASSALGSSYEQYF
CDR3 DNA: TGTGCCAGCAGCGCCTTAGGATCCTCCTACGAGCAGTACTTC

V gene: TRBV5-5
clone size: NA
J gene: TRBJ1-5
D gene: NA
CDR3 protein: CASSLAGPSNQPQHF
CDR3 DNA: TGTGCCAGCAGCCTCGCCGGACCAAGCAATCAGCCCCAGCATTTT

V gene: TRBV11-1
clone size: NA
J gene: TRBJ2-7
D gene: NA
CDR3 protein: CASSLTGGLAYEQYF
CDR3 DNA: TGTGCCAGCAGCCTAACAGGTGGCCTCGCCTACGAGCAGTACTTC

V gene: TRBV16
clone size: NA
J gene: TRBJ1-4
D gene: NA
CDR3 protein: CASSLDSTGEKLFF
CDR3 DNA: TGTGCCAGCAGCCTGGACAGTACCGGTGAAAAACTGTTTTTT

V gene: TRBV9
clone size: NA
J gene: TRBJ2-7
D gene: NA
CDR3 protein: CASSVGQDYEQYF
CDR3 DNA: TGTGCCAGCAGCGTAGGACAGGACTACGAGCAGTACTTC

V gene: TRBV6-5
clone size: NA
J gene: TRBJ1-1
D gene: NA
CDR3 protein: CASSYSVGDEAFF
CDR3 DNA: TGTGCCAGCAGTTACTCTGTAGGAGATGAAGCTTTCTTT

V gene: TRBV15
clone size: NA
J gene: TRBJ2-7
D gene: TRBD2
CDR3 protein: CATSREREASYEQYF
CDR3 DNA: TGTGCCACCAGCAGAGAGCGGGAGGCCTCCTACGAGCAGTACTTC

V gene: TRBV6-5
clone size: NA
J gene: TRBJ2-7
D gene: NA
CDR3 protein: CASSYSYQGPYEQYF
CDR3 DNA: TGTGCCAGCAGTTACTCGTACCAGGGGCCCTACGAGCAGTACTTC

V gene: TRBV6-1
clone size: NA
J gene: TRBJ2-3
D gene: NA
CDR3 protein: CASSPELYTQYF
CDR3 DNA: TGTGCCAGCAGCCCCGAACTATATACGCAGTATTTT

V gene: TRBV28
clone size: NA
J gene: TRBJ2-3
D gene: NA
CDR3 protein: CASSLSDTQYF
CDR3 DNA: TGTGCCAGCAGTTTGTCAGATACGCAGTATTTT

V gene: TRBV11-3
clone size: once
J gene: TRBJ2-1
D gene: NA
CDR3 protein: CASRAGPNNEQFF
CDR3 DNA: TGTGCCAGCAGGGCGGGACCGAACAATGAGCAGTTCTTC

V gene: TRBV7-2
clone size: NA
J gene: TRBJ2-2
D gene: TRBD2
CDR3 protein: CASTPPGLAGGTGELFF
CDR3 DNA: TGTGCCAGCACCCCCCCTGGACTAGCGGGAGGGACCGGGGAGCTGTTTTTT

V gene: TRBV9
clone size: NA
J gene: TRBJ2-3
D gene: TRBD2
CDR3 protein: CASSVGEGGSNTQYF
CDR3 DNA: TGTGCCAGCAGCGTAGGAGAGGGCGGGAGTAATACGCAGTATTTT

V gene: TRBV29-1
clone size: NA
J gene: TRBJ2-1
D gene: TRBD1
CDR3 protein: CSADDRGSYNEQFF
CDR3 DNA: TGCAGCGCTGATGACAGGGGGTCCTACAATGAGCAGTTCTTC

V gene: TRBV10-3
clone size: once
J gene: TRBJ2-5
D gene: TRBD2
CDR3 protein: CAISESTSGRAGRETQYF
CDR3 DNA: TGTGCCATCAGTGAGTCGACTAGCGGGAGGGCCGGGCGAGAGACCCAGTACTTC

V gene: TRBV10-3
clone size: NA
J gene: TRBJ2-5
D gene: TRBD2
CDR3 protein: CAISESPSGQETQYF
CDR3 DNA: TGTGCCATCAGTGAGTCGCCTAGCGGTCAAGAGACCCAGTACTTC

V gene: TRBV18
clone size: NA
J gene: TRBJ2-2
D gene: NA
CDR3 protein: CASSRDTQTGELFF
CDR3 DNA: TGTGCCAGCTCCCGGGACACCCAAACCGGGGAGCTGTTTTTT

V gene: TRBV7-9
clone size: NA
J gene: TRBJ2-5
D gene: NA
CDR3 protein: CASGDRGETQYF
CDR3 DNA: TGTGCCAGCGGAGACAGAGGAGAGACCCAGTACTTC

V gene: TRBV5-6
clone size: few
J gene: TRBJ1-2
D gene: TRBD1
CDR3 protein: CASRPDRGYGYTF
CDR3 DNA: TGTGCCAGCAGACCGGACAGGGGCTATGGCTACACCTTC

V gene: TRBV6-5
clone size: NA
J gene: TRBJ2-7
D gene: NA
CDR3 protein: CASSYWGRPGEQYF
CDR3 DNA: TGTGCCAGCAGTTACTGGGGGCGCCCTGGCGAGCAGTACTTC

V gene: TRBV5-1
clone size: once
J gene: TRBJ1-6
D gene: NA
CDR3 protein: CASSLGTGNNSPLHF
CDR3 DNA: TGCGCCAGCAGCTTGGGAACAGGGAATAATTCACCCCTCCACTTT

V gene: TRBV5-4
clone size: once
J gene: TRBJ2-5
D gene: NA
CDR3 protein: CASSLVGARMETQYF
CDR3 DNA: TGTGCCAGCAGCTTGGTAGGGGCGCGGATGGAGACCCAGTACTTC

V gene: TRBV15
clone size: NA
J gene: TRBJ2-2
D gene: TRBD2
CDR3 protein: CATRTSGTNTGELFF
CDR3 DNA: TGTGCCACCCGGACTAGCGGAACGAACACCGGGGAGCTGTTTTTT

V gene: TRBV7-2
clone size: NA
J gene: TRBJ2-3
D gene: NA
CDR3 protein: CASSFQGSSTDTQYF
CDR3 DNA: TGTGCCAGCAGCTTTCAGGGTTCTAGCACAGATACGCAGTATTTT

V gene: TRBV29-1
clone size: few
J gene: TRBJ2-7
D gene: TRBD2
CDR3 protein: CSVGDTGLAYEQYF
CDR3 DNA: TGCAGCGTTGGAGACACCGGACTAGCCTACGAGCAGTACTTC

V gene: TRBV2
clone size: NA
J gene: TRBJ2-7
D gene: NA
CDR3 protein: CASSQQGLIYEQYF
CDR3 DNA: TGTGCCAGCAGCCAACAGGGACTGATCTACGAGCAGTACTTC

V gene: TRBV7-9
clone size: NA
J gene: TRBJ2-7
D gene: NA
CDR3 protein: CASSLLAYEQYF
CDR3 DNA: TGTGCCAGCAGCTTATTAGCCTACGAGCAGTACTTC

V gene: TRBV7-9
clone size: NA
J gene: TRBJ1-1
D gene: NA
CDR3 protein: CASSPVTGRGDTEAFF
CDR3 DNA: TGTGCCAGCAGCCCCGTCACAGGGCGAGGGGACACTGAAGCTTTCTTT